The text below deals with one TCR beta chain. TCRdb keeps only in-frame clones here, not all; method: immunoSEQ multiplex PCR. Of roughly 150,000 clones in the sample, roughly 80% are singletons; the top ten hold approximately 3.7%. This sample stems from a study of blood T cell repertoires in COVID-19. Study details: Sources were T cells, B-cell-depleted T cells, or PBMCs; the material itself was cDNA or gDNA.

Sequencing was carried out using peripheral blood. The TCR comes from an elderly woman with acute or convalescent COVID-19.

The CDR3, as DNA: TGTGCCAGCAGCCAAGAAGATTATTCGGGCACTGAAGCTTTCTTT. This codes for CASSQEDYSGTEAFF. The chain combines TRBV3-1 (or the pseudogene TRBV3-2) with TRBJ1-1, with no clear D. CDR3 length: 15 residues. The V end lost 0 bases, the J end lost 4 bases, and 12 bases lay between the germline ends. Germline V gene sequence: CDR1 LGHDT, CDR2 YNNKEL (reference sequence).